The clone carrying this TCR beta chain was seen a few times. Its antigen is as yet unknown. The CDR3 has 14 residues. Trimming took 5 bases from V and 7 from J, leaving 17 bases between them. CDR1 is SGHTA, CDR2 FQGNSA, per germline. TCRdb recomputed calls from the RT-PCR reads with MiXCR, one row per CDR3 protein. The table lists 290,000 or so distinct CDR3 sequences, over 20% of them singletons, with 10% in the top ten. The data stem from a study of response to subunit inactivated influenza vaccine. Study outcomes and limitations: A suggestion made by the authors is that each seasonal influenza vaccination recruits few new T cells.

The chain recombines TRBV7-2 with TRBJ2-5; a possible D gene is TRBD2 (5 bases). The sequences come from PBMCs from blood, collected 21 months after vaccination. This sequence was found in a man in his fifties or sixties who received an inactivated influenza vaccine. DNA of the CDR3: TGTGCCAGCAGCCGTTTCGGGTCCGAGGGGACCCAGTACTTC. Its protein is CASSRFGSEGTQYF.